What follows describes a single T cell receptor (beta chain). The data originate from a study of blood T cell repertoires in COVID-19. Clones were read by immunoSEQ multiplex PCR, and TCRdb kept only the in-frame ones, dropping some. The sample has roughly 250,000 clones, roughly 84% seen once. This CDR3 region has 16 residues. V was trimmed by 4 bases and J by 0 bases, leaving 13 bases between them. Per germline, CDR1 LGHNA and CDR2 YSLEER. Sequencing was done on a sample of peripheral blood. This clonotype was obtained from a woman aged 40 to 49 who had recovered from COVID-19. The rearrangement uses TRBV4-3 and TRBJ2-1; TRBD1 is a possible D gene (6 bases). DNA for the CDR3: TGCGCCAGCAGCCGACAAACAGGGCCCTCCTACAATGAGCAGTTCTTC. Residues: CASSRQTGPSYNEQFF.